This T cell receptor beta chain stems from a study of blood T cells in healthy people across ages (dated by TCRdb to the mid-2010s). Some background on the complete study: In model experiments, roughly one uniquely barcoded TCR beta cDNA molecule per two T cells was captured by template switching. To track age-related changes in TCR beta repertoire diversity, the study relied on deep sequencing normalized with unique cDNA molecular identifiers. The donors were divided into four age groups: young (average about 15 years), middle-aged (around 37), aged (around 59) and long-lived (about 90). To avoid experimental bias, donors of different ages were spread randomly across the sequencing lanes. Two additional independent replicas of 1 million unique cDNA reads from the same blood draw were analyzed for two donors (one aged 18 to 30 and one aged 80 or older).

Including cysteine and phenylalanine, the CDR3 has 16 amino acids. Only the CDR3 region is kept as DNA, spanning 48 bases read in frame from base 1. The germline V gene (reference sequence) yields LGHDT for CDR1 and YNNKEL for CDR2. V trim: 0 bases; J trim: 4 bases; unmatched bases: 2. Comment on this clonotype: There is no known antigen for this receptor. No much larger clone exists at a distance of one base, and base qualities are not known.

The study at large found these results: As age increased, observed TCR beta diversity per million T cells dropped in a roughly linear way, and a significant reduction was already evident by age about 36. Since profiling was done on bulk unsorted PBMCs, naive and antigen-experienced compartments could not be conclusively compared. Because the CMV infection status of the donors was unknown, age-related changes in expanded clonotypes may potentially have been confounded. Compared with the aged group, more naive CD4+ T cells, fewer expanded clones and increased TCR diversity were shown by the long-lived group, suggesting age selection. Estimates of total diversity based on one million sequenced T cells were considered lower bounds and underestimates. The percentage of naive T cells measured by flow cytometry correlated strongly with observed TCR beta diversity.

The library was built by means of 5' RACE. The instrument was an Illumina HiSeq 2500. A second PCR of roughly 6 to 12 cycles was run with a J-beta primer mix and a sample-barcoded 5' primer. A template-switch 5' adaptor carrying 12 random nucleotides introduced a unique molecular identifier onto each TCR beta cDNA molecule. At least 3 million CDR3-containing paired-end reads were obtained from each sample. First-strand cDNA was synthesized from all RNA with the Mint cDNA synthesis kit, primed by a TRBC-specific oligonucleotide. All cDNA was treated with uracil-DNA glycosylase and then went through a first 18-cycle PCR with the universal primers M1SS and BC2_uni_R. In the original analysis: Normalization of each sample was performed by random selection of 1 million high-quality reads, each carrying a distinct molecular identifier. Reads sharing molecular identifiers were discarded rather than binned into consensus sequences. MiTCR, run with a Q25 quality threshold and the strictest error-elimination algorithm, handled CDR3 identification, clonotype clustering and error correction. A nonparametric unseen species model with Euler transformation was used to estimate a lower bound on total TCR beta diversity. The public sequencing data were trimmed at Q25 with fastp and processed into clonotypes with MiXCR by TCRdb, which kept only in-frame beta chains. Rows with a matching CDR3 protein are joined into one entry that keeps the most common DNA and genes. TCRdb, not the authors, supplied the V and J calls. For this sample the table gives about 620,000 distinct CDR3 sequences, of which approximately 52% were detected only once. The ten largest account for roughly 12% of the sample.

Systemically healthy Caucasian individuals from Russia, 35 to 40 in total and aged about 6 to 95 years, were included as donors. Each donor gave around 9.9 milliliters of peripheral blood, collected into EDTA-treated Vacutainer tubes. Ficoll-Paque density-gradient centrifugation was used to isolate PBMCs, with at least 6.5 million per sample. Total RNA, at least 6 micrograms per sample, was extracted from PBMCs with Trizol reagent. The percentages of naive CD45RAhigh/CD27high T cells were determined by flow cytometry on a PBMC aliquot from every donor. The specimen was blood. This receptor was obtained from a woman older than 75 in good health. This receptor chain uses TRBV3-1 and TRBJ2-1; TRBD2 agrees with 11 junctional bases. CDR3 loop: CASSQDTSGRYNEQFF. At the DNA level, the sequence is TGTGCCAGCAGCCAAGACACTAGCGGGAGATACAATGAGCAGTTCTTC.